This T cell receptor (beta chain) was profiled in a study of cytomegalovirus exposure and HLA in healthy donors. The PCR ran on 60 Vbeta and 13 Jbeta primers. Method: immunoSEQ multiplex PCR; TCRdb's copy keeps in-frame clones and lacks some. The profile shows roughly 140,000 clones, 79% of them singletons. Looked up from germline, CDR1 is MDHEN and CDR2 is SYDVKM. CDR3 length: 16 amino acids. The germline V and J ends were trimmed by 10 bases and 4 bases, with 23 bases remaining between them. This TCR was recovered from a human donor in good health. V usage is TRBV28 and J usage is TRBJ2-4, with D perhaps TRBD1 (5 bases). The source material was PBMCs. CDR3 sequence (DNA): TGTGCCACCGCCACTAACCAGGGAACAGTGAAAAACATTCAGTACTTC. It yields the protein CATATNQGTVKNIQYF.